This T cell receptor (beta chain) was profiled in a study of T cell responses to AZD1222 COVID-19 vaccine. The study's findings and limits: Mostly white British, mostly female donors; authors suggested clonal diversity may be underestimated. None of the repertoires were sampled until the peak T cell response had passed.

Libraries were prepared by immunoSEQ multiplex PCR; TCRdb keeps only in-frame clonotypes and omits some of them. The repertoire consists of about 180,000 clones, with 80% to 95% occurring once and the leading ten covering approximately 1.8%. This CDR3 has 12 amino acids. The germline V gene has CDR1 SNHLY and CDR2 FYNNEI. Trimming removed 8 bases from V and 4 bases from J; junction bases left unmatched: 3. A single count supports this clone. Antigen specificity is unknown. The material sequenced was peripheral blood, taken 28 days after the second AZD1222 dose. The source of this sequence is an adult who received the AZD1222 COVID-19 vaccine. J is TRBJ1-1 and V is TRBV2; 8 nucleotides match TRBD1. For the CDR3, the DNA is TGTGCCAGCCATACAGGGGGCACTGAAGCTTTCTTT. Protein sequence: CASHTGGTEAFF.